This T cell receptor beta chain was obtained from a study of cytomegalovirus exposure and HLA in healthy donors. Findings and limits, study-wide: A few CMV-associated chains were confirmed in vitro to be specific for CMV antigens.

Per the germline V gene, CDR1 is SGHTA and CDR2 is FQGTGA. The V gene end was trimmed by 4 bases and the J gene end by 3 bases; junction bases not matched to a gene: 8. The CDR3 is 15 residues long. Details on this clone: Antigen: not known.

Primers for the PCR totalled 60 Vbeta and 13 Jbeta. The assay was immunoSEQ multiplex PCR, and TCRdb's table has in-frame clones only and misses some. The sample records some 170,000 clones, 75% to 90% being singletons. At sampling all donors were nominally healthy, likely with unrecorded immune exposures. Sequencing used PBMCs. The rearrangement joins TRBV7-3 to TRBJ2-7; 8 bases align to TRBD1. The sequence was obtained from a girl aged 2-10 years in good health and CMV-seropositive. This chain's CDR3 is CASSYQRTGNYEQYF. The CDR3 DNA reads TGTGCCAGCAGCTACCAAAGGACAGGGAACTACGAGCAGTACTTC.